Listed below are T cell receptor beta chains from one sample, sequenced in a study of cytomegalovirus exposure and HLA in healthy donors. Measured with immunoSEQ multiplex PCR; TCRdb has only the in-frame clones, and not every one. Of about 130,000 clones in the sample, roughly 87% were seen once. What was sequenced was PBMCs. The receptors were gathered from a woman aged 18-30 years in good health and CMV-seropositive. Each CDR3 is given with its conserved first and last residue.

J,V,CDR3
TRBJ2-5,TRBV7-2,CASSLGLRQETQYF
TRBJ2-1,TRBV2,CASSGLVGNEQFF
TRBJ1-5,TRBV15,CATSSGQGRNQPQHF
TRBJ2-4,TRBV27,CASSLGTGGNIQYF
TRBJ2-7,TRBV7-3,CASSRSGDLYEQYF
TRBJ2-7,TRBV5-1,CASSFGLTSVSYEQYF
TRBJ2-5,TRBV9,CASSAGTSRETQYF
TRBJ2-1,TRBV28,CASCSGGQYNEQFF
TRBJ2-5,TRBV30,CAWSRGETQYF
TRBJ2-2,TRBV25-1,CASSELDQDTGELFF
TRBJ1-6,TRBV7-9,CASSLAPGVRSPLHF
TRBJ2-7,TRBV7-6,CASSLARAENSYEQYF
TRBJ2-3,TRBV9,CASSVEGSGPDTQYF
TRBJ2-2,TRBV7-9,CASSQTAGPGELFF
TRBJ2-1,TRBV9,CASSTPGRVAPNEQFF
TRBJ2-3,TRBV7-2,CASSIAGGTDTQYF